This TCR beta chain was found in a study of T-cell reconstitution after alpha-beta-depleted transplantation in children. Preparation of the TCRbeta library used unique molecular identifiers. TCRdb re-called the PCR reads with MiXCR, one entry per CDR3 protein. The sample yields about 610,000 distinct CDR3 sequences, about 10% seen once. The CDR3 loop spans 17 amino acids. V trimming: 4 bases; J trimming: 2 bases; junction bases outside the gene matches: 6. CDR1 and CDR2 (germline): LGHDT, YNNKEL (reference sequence). V usage is TRBV3-1 and J usage is TRBJ2-6, with 9 positions matching TRBD1. This clonotype was obtained from a human donor who donated a stem cell graft to a child with acute myeloid leukemia. The sequences come from PBMCs from the stem cell graft donor, collected from the stem cell graft. The CDR3 loop reads CASSRPGTGTGANVLTF. In nucleotides, the CDR3 is TGTGCCAGCAGCCGTCCCGGGACAGGGACTGGGGCCAACGTCCTGACTTTC. Supplemented by reference TRBV3-1 and TRBJ2-6, the full variable domain reads DTAVSQTPKYLVTQMGNDKSIKCEQNLGHDTMYWYKQDSKKFLKIMFSYNNKELIINETVPNRFSPKSPDKAHLNLHINSLELGDSAVYFCASSRPGTGTGANVLTFGAGSRLTVL.